The clone carrying this T cell receptor beta chain was seen repeatedly, ten times or more. Antigen: not known. The sample comes from a study of T-cell reconstitution after alpha-beta-depleted transplantation in children. Study observations and caveats: At around two months after transplant, the alpha-beta T cells were reportedly derived from several hundred expanded clones that came from non-depleted graft cells.

The CDR3 covers 14 residues. Trimming took 6 bases from V and 2 from J; bases not matched to a gene: 2. Unique molecular identifiers tagged the TCRbeta library. MiXCR, applied by TCRdb to the PCR reads, yields one record per CDR3 protein. The sample holds under 400,000 distinct CDR3 sequences, 23% seen once. The sequencing here drew on PBMCs, mostly from graft donor cells, taken 180 days after TCRalphabeta/CD19-depleted stem cell transplant. V is TRBV12-3 or TRBV12-4 and J is TRBJ2-7; the match to TRBD1 covers 12 bases. This clonotype was obtained from a male patient younger than 18 who had a stem cell transplant for acute lymphoblastic leukemia, so the T cells may come from the graft donor. In nucleotides, the CDR3 is TGTGCCAGCAGAGGGACAGGGGGCCCCTACGAGCAGTACTTC. It translates to CASRGTGGPYEQYF.